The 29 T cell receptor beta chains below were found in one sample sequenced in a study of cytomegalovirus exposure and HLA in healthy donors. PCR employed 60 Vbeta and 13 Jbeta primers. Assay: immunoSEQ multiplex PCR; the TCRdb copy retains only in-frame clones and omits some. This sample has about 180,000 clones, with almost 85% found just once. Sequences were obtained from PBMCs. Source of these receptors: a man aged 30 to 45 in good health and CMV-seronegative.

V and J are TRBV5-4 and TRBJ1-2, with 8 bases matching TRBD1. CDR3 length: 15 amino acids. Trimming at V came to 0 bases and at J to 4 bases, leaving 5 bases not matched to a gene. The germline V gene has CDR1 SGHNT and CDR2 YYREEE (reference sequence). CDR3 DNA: TGTGCCAGCAGCTTGGGGGGGACAGGCGTCTATGGCTACACCTTC. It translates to CASSLGGTGVYGYTF. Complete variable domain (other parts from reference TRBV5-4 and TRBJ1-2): ETGVTQSPTHLIKTRGQQVTLRCSSQSGHNTVSWYQQALGQGPQFIFQYYREEENGRGNFPPRFSGLQFPNYSSELNVNALELDDSALYLCASSLGGTGVYGYTFGSGTRLTVV.

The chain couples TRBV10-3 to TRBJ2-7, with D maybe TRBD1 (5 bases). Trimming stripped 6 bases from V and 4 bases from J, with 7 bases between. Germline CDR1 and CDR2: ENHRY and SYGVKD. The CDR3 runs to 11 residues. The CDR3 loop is CAIRTVYEQYF. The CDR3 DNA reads TGTGCCATCAGGACAGTTTACGAGCAGTACTTC.

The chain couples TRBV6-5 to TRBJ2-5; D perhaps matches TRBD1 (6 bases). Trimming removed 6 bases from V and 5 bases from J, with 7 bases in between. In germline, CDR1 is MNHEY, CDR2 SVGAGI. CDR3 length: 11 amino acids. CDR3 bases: TGTGCCAGCAGAACAGGGGAGACCCAGTACTTC. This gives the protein CASRTGETQYF.

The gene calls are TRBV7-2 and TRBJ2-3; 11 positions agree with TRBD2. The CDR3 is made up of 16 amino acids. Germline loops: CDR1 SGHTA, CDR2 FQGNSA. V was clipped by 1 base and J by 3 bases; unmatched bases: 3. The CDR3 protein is CASSLELAGETDTQYF. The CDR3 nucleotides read TGTGCCAGCAGCTTAGAACTAGCGGGAGAGACAGATACGCAGTATTTT.

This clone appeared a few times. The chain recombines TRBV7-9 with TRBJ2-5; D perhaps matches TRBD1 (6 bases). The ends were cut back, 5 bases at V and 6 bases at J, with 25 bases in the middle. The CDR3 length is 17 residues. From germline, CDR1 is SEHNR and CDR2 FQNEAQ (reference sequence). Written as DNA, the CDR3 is TGTGCCAGCAGCCCTAAGGGGGTGACGGGGAAGTTAAAGACCCAGTACTTC. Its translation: CASSPKGVTGKLKTQYF.

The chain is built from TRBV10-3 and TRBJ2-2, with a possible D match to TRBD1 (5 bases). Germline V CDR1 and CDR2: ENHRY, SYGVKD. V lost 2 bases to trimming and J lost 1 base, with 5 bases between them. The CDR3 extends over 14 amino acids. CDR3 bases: TGTGCCATCAGTGAGACAGGGAACACCGGGGAGCTGTTTTTT. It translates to CAISETGNTGELFF.

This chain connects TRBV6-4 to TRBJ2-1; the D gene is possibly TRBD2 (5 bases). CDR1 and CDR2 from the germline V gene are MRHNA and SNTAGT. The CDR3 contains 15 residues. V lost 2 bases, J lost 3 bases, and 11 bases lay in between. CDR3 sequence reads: CASSDKSGHYNEQFF. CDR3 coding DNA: TGTGCCAGCAGTGACAAAAGCGGCCACTACAATGAGCAGTTCTTC.

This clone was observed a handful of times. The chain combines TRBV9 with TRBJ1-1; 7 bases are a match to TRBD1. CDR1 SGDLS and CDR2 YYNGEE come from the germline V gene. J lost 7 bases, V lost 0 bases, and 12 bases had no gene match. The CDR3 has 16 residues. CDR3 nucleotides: TGTGCCAGCAGCGTAGGACATCAGGGCAGGGGGGATGAAGCTTTCTTT. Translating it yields CASSVGHQGRGDEAFF.

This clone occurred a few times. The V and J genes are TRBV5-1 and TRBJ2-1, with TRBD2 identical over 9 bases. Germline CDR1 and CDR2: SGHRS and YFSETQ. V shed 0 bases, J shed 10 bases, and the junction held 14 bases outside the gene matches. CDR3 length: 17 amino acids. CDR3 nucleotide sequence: TGCGCCAGCAGCTTGGGGGGGCGGCTAGCGGGAAGAGGGGAGCAGTTCTTC. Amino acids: CASSLGGRLAGRGEQFF.

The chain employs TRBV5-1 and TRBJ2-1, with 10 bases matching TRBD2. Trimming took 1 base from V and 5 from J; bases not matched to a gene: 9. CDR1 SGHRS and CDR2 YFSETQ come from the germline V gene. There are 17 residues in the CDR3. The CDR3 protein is CASSLWYLAGENNEQFF. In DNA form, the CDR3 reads TGCGCCAGCAGCTTGTGGTACCTAGCGGGAGAAAACAATGAGCAGTTCTTC.

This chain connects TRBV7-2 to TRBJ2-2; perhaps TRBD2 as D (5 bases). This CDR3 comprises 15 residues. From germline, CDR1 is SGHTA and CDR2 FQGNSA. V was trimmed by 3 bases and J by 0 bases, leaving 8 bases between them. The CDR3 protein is CASSFTGTNTGELFF. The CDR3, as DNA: TGTGCCAGCAGCTTTACGGGAACGAACACCGGGGAGCTGTTTTTT.

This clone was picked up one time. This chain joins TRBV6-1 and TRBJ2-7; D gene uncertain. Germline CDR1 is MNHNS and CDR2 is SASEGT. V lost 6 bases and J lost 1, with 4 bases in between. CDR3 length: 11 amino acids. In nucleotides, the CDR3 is TGTGCCAGCAGCACTTCCTACGAGCAGTACTTC. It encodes CASSTSYEQYF.

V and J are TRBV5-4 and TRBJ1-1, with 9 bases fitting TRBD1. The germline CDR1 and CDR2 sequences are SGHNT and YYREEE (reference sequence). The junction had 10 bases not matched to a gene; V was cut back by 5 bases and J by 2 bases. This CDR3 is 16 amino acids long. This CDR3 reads CASSRDRGGFNTEAFF. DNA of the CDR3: TGTGCCAGCAGTCGTGACAGGGGGGGATTTAACACTGAAGCTTTCTTT.

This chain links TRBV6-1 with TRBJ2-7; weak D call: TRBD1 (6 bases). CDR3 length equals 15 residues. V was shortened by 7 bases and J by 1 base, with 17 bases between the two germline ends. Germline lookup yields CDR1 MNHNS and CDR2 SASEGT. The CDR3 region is CASIPTGSGSYEQYF. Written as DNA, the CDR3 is TGTGCCAGCATTCCGACAGGCTCGGGGTCCTACGAGCAGTACTTC.

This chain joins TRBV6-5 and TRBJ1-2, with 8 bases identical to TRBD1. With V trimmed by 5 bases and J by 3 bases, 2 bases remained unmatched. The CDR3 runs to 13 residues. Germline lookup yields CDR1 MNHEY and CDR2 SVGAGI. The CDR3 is CASSQDRDYGYTF. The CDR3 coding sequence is TGTGCCAGCAGTCAGGACAGGGACTATGGCTACACCTTC.

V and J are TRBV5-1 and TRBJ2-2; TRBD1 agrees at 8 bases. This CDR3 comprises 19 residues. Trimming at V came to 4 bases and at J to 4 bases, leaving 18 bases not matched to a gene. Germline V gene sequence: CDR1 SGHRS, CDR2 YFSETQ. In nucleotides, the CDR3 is TGCGCCAGCAGCGCCGAGACAGGGGTCTGGGGCCAAATCACCGGGGAGCTGTTTTTT. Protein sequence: CASSAETGVWGQITGELFF. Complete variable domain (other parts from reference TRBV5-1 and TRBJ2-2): KAGVTQTPRYLIKTRGQQVTLSCSPISGHRSVSWYQQTPGQGLQFLFEYFSETQRNKGNFPGRFSGRQFSNSRSEMNVSTLELGDSALYLCASSAETGVWGQITGELFFGEGSRLTVL.

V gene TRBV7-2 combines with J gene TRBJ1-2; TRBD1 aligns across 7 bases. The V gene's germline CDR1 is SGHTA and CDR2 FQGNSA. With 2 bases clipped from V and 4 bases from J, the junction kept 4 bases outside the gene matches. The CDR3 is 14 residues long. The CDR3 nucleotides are TGTGCCAGCAGCTTACCCGGGACAGTCTATGGCTACACCTTC. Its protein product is CASSLPGTVYGYTF.

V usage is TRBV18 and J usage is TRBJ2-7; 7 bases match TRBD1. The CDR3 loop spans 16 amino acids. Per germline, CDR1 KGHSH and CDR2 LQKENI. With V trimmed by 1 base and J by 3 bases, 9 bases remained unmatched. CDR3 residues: CASSPQGGGTVYEQYF. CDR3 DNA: TGTGCCAGCTCACCACAGGGTGGTGGGACAGTCTACGAGCAGTACTTC. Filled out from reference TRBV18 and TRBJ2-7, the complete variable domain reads NAGVMQNPRHLVRRRGQEARLRCSPMKGHSHVYWYRQLPEEGLKFMVYLQKENIIDESGMPKERFSAEFPKEGPSILRIQQVVRGDSAAYFCASSPQGGGTVYEQYFGPGTRLTVT.

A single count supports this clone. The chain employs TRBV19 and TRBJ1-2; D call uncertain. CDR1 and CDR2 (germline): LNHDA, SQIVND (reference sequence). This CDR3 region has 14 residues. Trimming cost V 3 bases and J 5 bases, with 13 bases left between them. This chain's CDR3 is CASSIQPRWYGYTF. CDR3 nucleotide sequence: TGTGCCAGTAGTATTCAGCCCAGGTGGTATGGCTACACCTTC.

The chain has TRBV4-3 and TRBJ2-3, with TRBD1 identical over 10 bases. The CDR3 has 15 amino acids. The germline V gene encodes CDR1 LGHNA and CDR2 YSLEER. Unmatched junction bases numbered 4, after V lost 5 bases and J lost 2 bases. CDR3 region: CASSSGTGVTDTQYF. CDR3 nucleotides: TGCGCCAGCAGCTCCGGGACAGGGGTCACAGATACGCAGTATTTT.

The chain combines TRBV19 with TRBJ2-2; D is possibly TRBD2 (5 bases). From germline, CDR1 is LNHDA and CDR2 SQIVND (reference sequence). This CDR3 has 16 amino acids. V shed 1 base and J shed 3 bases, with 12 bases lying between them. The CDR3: CASSIALAADTGELFF. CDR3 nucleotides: TGTGCCAGTAGTATAGCCCTAGCAGCTGACACCGGGGAGCTGTTTTTT. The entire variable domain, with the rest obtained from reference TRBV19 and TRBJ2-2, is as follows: DGGITQSPKYLFRKEGQNVTLSCEQNLNHDAMYWYRQDPGQGLRLIYYSQIVNDFQKGDIAEGYSVSREKKESFPLTVTSAQKNPTAFYLCASSIALAADTGELFFGEGSRLTVL.

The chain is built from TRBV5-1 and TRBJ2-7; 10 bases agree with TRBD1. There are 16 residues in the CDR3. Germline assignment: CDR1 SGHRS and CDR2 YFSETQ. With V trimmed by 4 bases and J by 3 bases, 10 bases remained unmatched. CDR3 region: CASSGGGQGLVYEQYF. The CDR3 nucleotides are TGCGCCAGCAGCGGGGGGGGACAGGGGCTGGTCTACGAGCAGTACTTC.

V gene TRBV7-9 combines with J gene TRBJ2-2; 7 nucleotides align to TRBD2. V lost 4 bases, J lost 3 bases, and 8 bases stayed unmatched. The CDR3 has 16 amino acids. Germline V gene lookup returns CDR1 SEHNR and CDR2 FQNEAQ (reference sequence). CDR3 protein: CASSYLTSLYTGELFF. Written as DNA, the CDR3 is TGTGCCAGCAGCTACCTGACTAGCCTATACACCGGGGAGCTGTTTTTT.

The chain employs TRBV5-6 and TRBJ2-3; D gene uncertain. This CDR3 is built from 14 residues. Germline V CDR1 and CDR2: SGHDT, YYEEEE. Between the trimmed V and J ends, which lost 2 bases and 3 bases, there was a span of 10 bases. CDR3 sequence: CASSLTSPTDTQYF. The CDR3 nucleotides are TGTGCCAGCAGCTTAACGAGCCCAACAGATACGCAGTATTTT.

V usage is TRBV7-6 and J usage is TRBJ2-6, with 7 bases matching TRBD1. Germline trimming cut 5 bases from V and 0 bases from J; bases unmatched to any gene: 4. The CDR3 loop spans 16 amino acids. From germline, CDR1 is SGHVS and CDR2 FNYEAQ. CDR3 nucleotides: TGTGCCAGCAGCCAGACAGGGAGCTCTGGGGCCAACGTCCTGACTTTC. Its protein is CASSQTGSSGANVLTF.

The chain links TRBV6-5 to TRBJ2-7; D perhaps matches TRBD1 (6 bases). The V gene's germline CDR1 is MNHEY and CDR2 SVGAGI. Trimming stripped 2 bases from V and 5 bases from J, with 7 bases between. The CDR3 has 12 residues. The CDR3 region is CASSYGTNEQYF. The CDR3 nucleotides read TGTGCCAGCAGTTACGGGACAAACGAGCAGTACTTC.

The CDR3 region has the DNA TGTGCCAGCAGCTCATTACAGGGGGTAAGCTCCTACAATGAGCAGTTCTTC. Amino acid sequence: CASSSLQGVSSYNEQFF. The gene calls are TRBV7-3 and TRBJ2-1; 8 bases map to TRBD1. CDR3 size: 17 residues. With 4 bases clipped from V and 0 bases from J, the junction kept 8 bases outside the gene matches. CDR1 and CDR2 (germline): SGHTA, FQGTGA.

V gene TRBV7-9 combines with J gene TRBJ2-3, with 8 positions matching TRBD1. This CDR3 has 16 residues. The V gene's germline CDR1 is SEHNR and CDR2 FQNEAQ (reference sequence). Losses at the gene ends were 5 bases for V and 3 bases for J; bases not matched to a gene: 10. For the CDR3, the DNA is TGTGCCAGCAGCCAGCGGACAGGGTGGTCTACAGATACGCAGTATTTT. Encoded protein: CASSQRTGWSTDTQYF.

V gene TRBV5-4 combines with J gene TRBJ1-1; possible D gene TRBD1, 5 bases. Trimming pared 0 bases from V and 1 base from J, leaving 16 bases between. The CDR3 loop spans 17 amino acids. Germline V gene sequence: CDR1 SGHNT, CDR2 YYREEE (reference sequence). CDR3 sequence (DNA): TGTGCCAGCAGCTTGGAGGTGGGACTGGAGGGGAACACTGAAGCTTTCTTT. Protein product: CASSLEVGLEGNTEAFF.